The 16 T cell receptor beta chains given below trace back to one sample, sequenced in a study of T-cell memory formation after mild COVID-19. MiXCR, run by TCRdb on the 5' RACE reads, gives a single entry per CDR3 protein. In the table there are roughly 600,000 distinct CDR3 sequences, over 15% of which are singletons. The source material was PBMCs or a T cell subset sorted from them (not recorded which). These receptors came from an adult woman who had mild COVID-19 (a few samples of this study predate the infection). Cell type and time point are not known.

This clonotype was seen only a few times. The rearrangement joins TRBV5-4 to TRBJ2-2; 10 nucleotides line up with TRBD2. CDR1 and CDR2 from the germline V gene are SGHNT and YYREEE (reference sequence). The CDR3 loop spans 17 amino acids. The trim removed 3 bases at V and 0 bases at J, leaving 5 bases unmatched. Here the CDR3 reads CASSSPLAGSNTGELFF. In DNA, the CDR3 is TGTGCCAGCAGCTCGCCACTAGCGGGATCGAACACCGGGGAGCTGTTTTTT.

This clonotype was counted at least ten times. The V and J genes are TRBV5-6 and TRBJ2-7, with no clear D. The V end lost 4 bases, the J end lost 3 bases, and 5 bases lay between the germline ends. This CDR3 is built from 11 residues. Germline CDR1 reads SGHDT; CDR2 reads YYEEEE. The CDR3 DNA sequence: TGTGCCAGCAGCGATTTCTACGAGCAGTACTTC. Residues: CASSDFYEQYF.

The rearrangement links TRBV29-1 to TRBJ2-1, with 15 nucleotides matching TRBD2. From germline, CDR1 is SQVTM and CDR2 ANQGSEA. This CDR3 has 15 residues. V lost 5 bases and J lost 9; bases outside the gene matches: 8. The CDR3 nucleotides are TGCAGCGTTCGAGGACTAGCGGGAGGGCATAGTGAGCAGTTCTTC. Translated, it gives CSVRGLAGGHSEQFF.

In its sample, this clonotype was seen many times. The V and J genes are TRBV11-2 and TRBJ2-1, with 7 bases lining up with TRBD2. Germline loops: CDR1 SGHAT, CDR2 FQNNGV. Trimming at V came to 5 bases and at J to 4 bases, leaving 8 bases not matched to a gene. The CDR3 totals 15 residues. The CDR3 sequence is CASSPRLAQYNEQFF. The CDR3 DNA follows: TGTGCCAGCAGCCCAAGACTAGCCCAGTACAATGAGCAGTTCTTC.

The chain has TRBV19 and TRBJ2-1; 8 bases line up with TRBD2. This CDR3 has 15 residues. V lost 3 bases, J lost 4 bases, and 5 bases stayed unmatched. Germline CDR1 reads LNHDA; CDR2 reads SQIVND (reference sequence). In nucleotides, the CDR3 is TGTGCCAGTAGTATGCGACTAGCGAATTACAATGAGCAGTTCTTC. Translation: CASSMRLANYNEQFF.

The V gene is TRBV14, the J gene TRBJ2-5, with D possibly matching TRBD2 (6 bases). CDR1 is SGHDN, CDR2 FVKESK, per germline. Trimming left V 0 bases short and J 1 base short, with 12 bases between. The CDR3 is 16 amino acids. The CDR3 nucleotides read TGTGCCAGCAGCCAAGATCGGGGACTCGTCCAAGAGACCCAGTACTTC. This translates into CASSQDRGLVQETQYF. Full variable domain (missing parts from reference TRBV14 and TRBJ2-5): EAGVTQFPSHSVIEKGQTVTLRCDPISGHDNLYWYRRVMGKEIKFLLHFVKESKQDESGMPNNRFLAERTGGTYSTLKVQPAELEDSGVYFCASSQDRGLVQETQYFGPGTRLLVL.

This clonotype was detected only a few times. The V call is TRBV2, the J call TRBJ2-1; D may be TRBD1 or TRBD2 (5 bases each). There are 13 residues in the CDR3. V lost 6 bases, J lost 6 bases, and 12 bases lay in between. Germline V gene data show CDR1 as SNHLY and CDR2 as FYNNEI. Here the CDR3 DNA reads TGTGCCAGCAGGCGAGGGACCCCCAATGAGCAGTTCTTC. As protein: CASRRGTPNEQFF.

The rearrangement uses TRBV3-1 and TRBJ2-7; D could derive from TRBD1 or TRBD2 (5 bases each). Germline CDR1 reads LGHDT; CDR2 reads YNNKEL (reference sequence). The CDR3 consists of 12 residues. The ends were cut back, 3 bases at V and 10 bases at J, with 13 bases in the middle. The CDR3 DNA reads as TGTGCCAGCAGCCAGGGACCACCGGCTCAGTACTTC. Translation gives CASSQGPPAQYF.

The chain employs TRBV29-1 and TRBJ2-7; the match to TRBD2 covers 7 bases. There are 11 residues in the CDR3. Trimming took 7 bases from V and 3 from J; bases not matched to a gene: 3. The germline V gene has CDR1 SQVTM and CDR2 ANQGSEA. This CDR3 reads CSGGGGYEQYF. CDR3 DNA: TGCAGCGGGGGGGGAGGCTACGAGCAGTACTTC.

The J gene is TRBJ2-1, the V gene TRBV24-1, with D possibly being TRBD2 (6 bases). The CDR3 contains 14 residues. In germline, CDR1 is KGHDR, CDR2 SFDVKD. V gave up 5 bases and J gave up 4 bases, with 11 bases separating them. The CDR3 coding sequence is TGTGCCACCAGTGGCCACAGCGGGTACAATGAGCAGTTCTTC. This gives the protein CATSGHSGYNEQFF.

The chain has TRBV12-3 or TRBV12-4 and TRBJ2-2; 8 bases are shared with TRBD1. This CDR3 contains 14 residues. J gave up 3 bases and V 5 bases, and 2 bases lay outside the gene matches. Here the CDR3 reads CASSGQGYTGELFF. The CDR3 nucleotides read TGTGCCAGCAGTGGACAGGGATACACCGGGGAGCTGTTTTTT.

V is TRBV24-1 and J is TRBJ2-1; TRBD1 matches 9 bases. This CDR3 is 16 amino acids long. The germline V gene encodes CDR1 KGHDR and CDR2 SFDVKD. With V trimmed by 4 bases and J by 7 bases, 10 bases remained unmatched. DNA of the CDR3: TGTGCCACCAGTGACTTCACTGCCGGGACAGGGAATGAGCAGTTCTTC. This gives the protein CATSDFTAGTGNEQFF.

This clonotype was seen only a few times. This chain links TRBV7-2 with TRBJ2-5; perhaps TRBD2 as D (6 bases). The CDR3 loop spans 17 amino acids. Germline lookup yields CDR1 SGHTA and CDR2 FQGNSA. The V gene lost 4 bases and the J gene lost 5 bases, with 23 bases spanning the gap. The CDR3 sequence is CASSSRTERVGVETQYF. The CDR3 coding sequence is TGTGCCAGCAGCTCACGGACTGAGCGGGTAGGGGTGGAGACCCAGTACTTC.

This chain connects TRBV6-5 to TRBJ1-5; D call uncertain. CDR3 size: 16 residues. From germline, CDR1 is MNHEY and CDR2 SVGAGI. The germline V and J ends were trimmed by 5 bases and 2 bases, with 16 bases remaining between them. CDR3 in DNA: TGTGCCAGCAGTCTTAACCCCGGTTCGGGCAATCAGCCCCAGCATTTT. Translating it yields CASSLNPGSGNQPQHF.

The chain is built from TRBV12-3 or TRBV12-4 and TRBJ1-5; 7 nucleotides align to TRBD1. V shed 7 bases, J shed 3 bases, and the junction held 9 bases outside the gene matches. The CDR3 runs 15 residues. This CDR3 reads CASTRTGLHNQPQHF. The DNA of the CDR3 is TGTGCCAGCACTCGGACAGGCCTACACAATCAGCCCCAGCATTTT.

The rearrangement joins TRBV27 to TRBJ2-3; 9 positions agree with TRBD2. From germline, CDR1 is MNHEY and CDR2 SMNVEV (reference sequence). The CDR3 sequence is 16 residues long. The V gene end was trimmed by 8 bases and the J gene end by 5 bases; junction bases not matched to a gene: 14. CDR3 coding DNA: TGTGCCAGCTCCCGAGCCCAGCGGGGGGTATTAGATACGCAGTATTTT. It specifies CASSRAQRGVLDTQYF.